The TCR beta chain under discussion was sequenced for a study of control samples from healthy donors and cancer patients (dated by TCRdb to the early 2020s). As for this clone: Its target antigen remains unknown. No quality values exist for individual bases; no much larger clone is one base distant.

The library was generated by the immunoSEQ multiplex PCR assay. TCRdb took over this immuneACCESS table, retaining in-frame rearrangements with V and J assigned. Such tables are incomplete; in checked studies, under half of the missing clones stem from an unresolved V gene, and the remainder is unexplained. In this sample the table shows approximately 100,000 clones, over 85% of which occur a single time. The ten largest clonotypes hold around 2.8% of the sample. The CDR3 has 16 amino acids, counting the end cysteine and phenylalanine. Just the 48-base CDR3 DNA is kept, in frame starting at base 1. V lost 0 bases and J lost 10 bases; the stretch between them is 16 bases long. Looking up the germline V gene yields CDR1 LGHNA and CDR2 YNFKEQ.

The chain employs TRBV4-2 and TRBJ1-6, with the D segment identity uncertain. The source is a human donor in good health. The donor label of this sample is uncertain. The sample was blood. This receptor has the CDR3 CASSQDRGGMKSPLHF. Read as DNA, the sequence is TGTGCCAGCAGCCAAGATAGAGGAGGGATGAAATCACCCCTCCACTTT.